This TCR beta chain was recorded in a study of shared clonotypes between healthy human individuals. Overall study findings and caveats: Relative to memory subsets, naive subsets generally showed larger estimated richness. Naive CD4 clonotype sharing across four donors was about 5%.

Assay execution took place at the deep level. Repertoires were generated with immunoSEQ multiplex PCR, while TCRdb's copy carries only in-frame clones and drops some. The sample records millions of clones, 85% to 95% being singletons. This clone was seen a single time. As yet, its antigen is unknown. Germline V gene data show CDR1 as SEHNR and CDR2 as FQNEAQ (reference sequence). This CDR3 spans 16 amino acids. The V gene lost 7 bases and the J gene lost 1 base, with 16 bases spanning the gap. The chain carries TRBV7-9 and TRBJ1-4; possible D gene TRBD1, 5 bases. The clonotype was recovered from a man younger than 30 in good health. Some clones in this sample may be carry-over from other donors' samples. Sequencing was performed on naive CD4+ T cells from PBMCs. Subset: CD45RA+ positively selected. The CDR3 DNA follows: TGTGCCAGCACCTCCGGAGCGGGGCGAACTAATGAAAAACTGTTTTTT. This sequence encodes CASTSGAGRTNEKLFF. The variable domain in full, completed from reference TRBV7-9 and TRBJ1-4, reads DTGVSQNPRHKITKRGQNVTFRCDPISEHNRLYWYRQTLGQGPEFLTYFQNEAQLEKSRLLSDRFSAERPKGSFSTLEIQRTEQGDSAMYLCASTSGAGRTNEKLFFGSGTQLSVL.